The clone carrying this T cell receptor (beta chain) was recorded many times. The antigen is unknown. The data are from a study of T cells in Graves' hyperthyroidism and ophthalmopathy. Regions amplified from RNA transcripts were the TCR beta CDR3 regions. Carried out on the TCR CDR3, a first-round RT-PCR used the HTBI primer set. MiXCR was run by TCRdb on the multiplex PCR reads, yielding one entry per CDR3 protein. The sample carries over 350,000 distinct CDR3 sequences, around 15% recorded once. The study's findings and limits: The model made its ophthalmopathy prediction, and onset followed a median roughly 6.5 months later.

Sequencing was carried out using blood. The sequence came from a man aged 18 to 29 with Graves' ophthalmopathy.

The DNA of the CDR3 is TGTGCCATCAGTGAGGGCTCAGGACTAATCACCACAGATACGCAGTATTTT. This translates into CAISEGSGLITTDTQYF. The chain links TRBV10-3 to TRBJ2-3; possibly TRBD2 for D (6 bases). Germline lookup yields CDR1 ENHRY and CDR2 SYGVKD. The CDR3 contains 17 residues. V was pared by 2 bases and J by 2 bases, with 17 bases between.